These T cell receptor beta chains were read from a single sample in a study of OX40 agonist ivuxolimab in advanced cancers. TCRdb keeps only in-frame clones here, not all; method: immunoSEQ multiplex PCR. The sample has under 25,000 clones; 65% to 90% are singletons. Sequencing used CD4+ or CD8+ T cells sorted from blood, obtained in a trial of the OX40 agonist ivuxolimab. Every receptor here comes from an adult with an advanced solid tumor such as melanoma, head and neck, liver or kidney cancer. Each CDR3 is given with its conserved first and last residue. The order of the fields is J gene, CDR3 length, clone size, D gene, V gene, CDR3 DNA, CDR3 protein. The D gene is left open where the match is weak. A clone size is listed for some rows: how often the clone was seen (once, few, many), or a class if it is expanded.

TRBJ1-2	13	-	-	TRBV28	TGTGCCAGCATCCCTACGGGTCACTATGGCTACACCTTC	CASIPTGHYGYTF
TRBJ2-1	17	-	TRBD2	TRBV9	TGTGCCAGCAGCGTAGATTTTTCGGGGGGGCCCTACAATGAGCAGTTCTTC	CASSVDFSGGPYNEQFF
TRBJ2-3	13	medium-sized	TRBD2	TRBV27	TGTGCCAGCAGCACTAGCGGCACAGATACGCAGTATTTT	CASSTSGTDTQYF
TRBJ2-7	15	medium-sized	TRBD2	TRBV4-1	TGCGCCAGCAGCTTAGCGCCGGGACTAGCCTACGAGCAGTACTTC	CASSLAPGLAYEQYF
TRBJ2-3	16	-	-	TRBV7-9	TGTGCCAGCAGCTTCCCCCCGCCGGGAGCTAAAGATACGCAGTATTTT	CASSFPPPGAKDTQYF
TRBJ1-1	12	-	-	TRBV5-1	TGCGCCAGCAGCTCCAGGGAAACTGAAGCTTTCTTT	CASSSRETEAFF
TRBJ2-7	11	-	-	TRBV14	TGTGCCAGCAGCCAGGGCTACGAGCAGTACTTC	CASSQGYEQYF
TRBJ1-1	14	-	-	TRBV5-1	TGCGCCAGCAGCTTGGCCGCGGGGCCCACTGAAGCTTTCTTT	CASSLAAGPTEAFF
TRBJ2-7	12	few	-	TRBV6-6	TGTGCCAGCAGTTACACCCGGTACGAGCAGTACTTC	CASSYTRYEQYF
TRBJ1-2	12	-	-	TRBV28	TGTGCCAGCAATAGTATGGCCGGGCGCTACACCTTC	CASNSMAGRYTF
TRBJ1-5	15	-	-	TRBV28	TGTGCCAGCAGTTTAGGGCCAGGGGGCAATCAGCCCCAGCATTTT	CASSLGPGGNQPQHF
TRBJ2-7	14	-	-	TRBV27	TGTGCCAGCAGTCTTACAGGGATGGCTGGAGAGCAGTACTTC	CASSLTGMAGEQYF
TRBJ2-5	13	few	-	TRBV7-3	TGTGCCAGCAGCTTATGGGGGGTAGAGACCCAGTACTTC	CASSLWGVETQYF
TRBJ1-5	14	-	-	TRBV6-5	TGTGCCAGCAGTTATCGAGCGGGTCTTCAGCCCCAGCATTTT	CASSYRAGLQPQHF
TRBJ2-7	15	-	TRBD1	TRBV19	TGTGCCAGTAGTGGGGGCTTGGACAGGACCAACGAGCAGTACTTC	CASSGGLDRTNEQYF
TRBJ2-3	13	-	-	TRBV5-6	TGTGCCAGCAGCTTGAGGGCCACAGATACGCAGTATTTT	CASSLRATDTQYF
TRBJ1-1	14	few	-	TRBV27	TGTGCCAGCAGTCCGTGGACAGATAACACTGAAGCTTTCTTT	CASSPWTDNTEAFF
TRBJ2-1	16	-	TRBD2	TRBV30	TGTGCCTGGACCCCTATACTAGCGGGTAGTTACAATGAGCAGTTCTTC	CAWTPILAGSYNEQFF
TRBJ2-3	15	-	-	TRBV5-1	TGCGCCAGCAGCTTGGAGGGGTGGGGCACAGATACGCAGTATTTT	CASSLEGWGTDTQYF
TRBJ2-7	19	-	TRBD2	TRBV7-2	TGTGCCAGCAGCTATTTCTCGGGACTAGCGGGGGGGATAACCTACGAGCAGTACTTC	CASSYFSGLAGGITYEQYF
TRBJ2-7	14	-	TRBD2	TRBV27	TGTGCCAGCAGTTCGGGACTAGAGTTTCACGAGCAGTACTTC	CASSSGLEFHEQYF
TRBJ2-7	14	once	-	TRBV6-1	TGTGCCAGCAGTGAAGCGCTTTCGACCTACGAGCAGTACTTC	CASSEALSTYEQYF
TRBJ2-2	18	-	TRBD2	TRBV27	TGTGCCAGCAGTTCCTCTTCGGGAGGTTTAGGGCGAACCGGGGAGCTGTTTTTT	CASSSSSGGLGRTGELFF
TRBJ2-5	14	-	-	TRBV4-1	TGCGCCAGCAGCCAAGCGGGGTGGGGAGAGACCCAGTACTTC	CASSQAGWGETQYF
TRBJ2-1	11	-	-	TRBV27	TGTGCCAGCAGCAGGGGGGCTTCTCGGGTCTTC	CASSRGASRVF
TRBJ2-3	14	-	-	TRBV27	TGTGCCAGCAGTTTTTTGGGAGGTGGAGATACGCAGTATTTT	CASSFLGGGDTQYF
TRBJ1-5	15	-	TRBD1	TRBV9	TGTGCCAGCAGCGTCGGGACAGCTAGCAATCAGCCCCAGCATTTT	CASSVGTASNQPQHF